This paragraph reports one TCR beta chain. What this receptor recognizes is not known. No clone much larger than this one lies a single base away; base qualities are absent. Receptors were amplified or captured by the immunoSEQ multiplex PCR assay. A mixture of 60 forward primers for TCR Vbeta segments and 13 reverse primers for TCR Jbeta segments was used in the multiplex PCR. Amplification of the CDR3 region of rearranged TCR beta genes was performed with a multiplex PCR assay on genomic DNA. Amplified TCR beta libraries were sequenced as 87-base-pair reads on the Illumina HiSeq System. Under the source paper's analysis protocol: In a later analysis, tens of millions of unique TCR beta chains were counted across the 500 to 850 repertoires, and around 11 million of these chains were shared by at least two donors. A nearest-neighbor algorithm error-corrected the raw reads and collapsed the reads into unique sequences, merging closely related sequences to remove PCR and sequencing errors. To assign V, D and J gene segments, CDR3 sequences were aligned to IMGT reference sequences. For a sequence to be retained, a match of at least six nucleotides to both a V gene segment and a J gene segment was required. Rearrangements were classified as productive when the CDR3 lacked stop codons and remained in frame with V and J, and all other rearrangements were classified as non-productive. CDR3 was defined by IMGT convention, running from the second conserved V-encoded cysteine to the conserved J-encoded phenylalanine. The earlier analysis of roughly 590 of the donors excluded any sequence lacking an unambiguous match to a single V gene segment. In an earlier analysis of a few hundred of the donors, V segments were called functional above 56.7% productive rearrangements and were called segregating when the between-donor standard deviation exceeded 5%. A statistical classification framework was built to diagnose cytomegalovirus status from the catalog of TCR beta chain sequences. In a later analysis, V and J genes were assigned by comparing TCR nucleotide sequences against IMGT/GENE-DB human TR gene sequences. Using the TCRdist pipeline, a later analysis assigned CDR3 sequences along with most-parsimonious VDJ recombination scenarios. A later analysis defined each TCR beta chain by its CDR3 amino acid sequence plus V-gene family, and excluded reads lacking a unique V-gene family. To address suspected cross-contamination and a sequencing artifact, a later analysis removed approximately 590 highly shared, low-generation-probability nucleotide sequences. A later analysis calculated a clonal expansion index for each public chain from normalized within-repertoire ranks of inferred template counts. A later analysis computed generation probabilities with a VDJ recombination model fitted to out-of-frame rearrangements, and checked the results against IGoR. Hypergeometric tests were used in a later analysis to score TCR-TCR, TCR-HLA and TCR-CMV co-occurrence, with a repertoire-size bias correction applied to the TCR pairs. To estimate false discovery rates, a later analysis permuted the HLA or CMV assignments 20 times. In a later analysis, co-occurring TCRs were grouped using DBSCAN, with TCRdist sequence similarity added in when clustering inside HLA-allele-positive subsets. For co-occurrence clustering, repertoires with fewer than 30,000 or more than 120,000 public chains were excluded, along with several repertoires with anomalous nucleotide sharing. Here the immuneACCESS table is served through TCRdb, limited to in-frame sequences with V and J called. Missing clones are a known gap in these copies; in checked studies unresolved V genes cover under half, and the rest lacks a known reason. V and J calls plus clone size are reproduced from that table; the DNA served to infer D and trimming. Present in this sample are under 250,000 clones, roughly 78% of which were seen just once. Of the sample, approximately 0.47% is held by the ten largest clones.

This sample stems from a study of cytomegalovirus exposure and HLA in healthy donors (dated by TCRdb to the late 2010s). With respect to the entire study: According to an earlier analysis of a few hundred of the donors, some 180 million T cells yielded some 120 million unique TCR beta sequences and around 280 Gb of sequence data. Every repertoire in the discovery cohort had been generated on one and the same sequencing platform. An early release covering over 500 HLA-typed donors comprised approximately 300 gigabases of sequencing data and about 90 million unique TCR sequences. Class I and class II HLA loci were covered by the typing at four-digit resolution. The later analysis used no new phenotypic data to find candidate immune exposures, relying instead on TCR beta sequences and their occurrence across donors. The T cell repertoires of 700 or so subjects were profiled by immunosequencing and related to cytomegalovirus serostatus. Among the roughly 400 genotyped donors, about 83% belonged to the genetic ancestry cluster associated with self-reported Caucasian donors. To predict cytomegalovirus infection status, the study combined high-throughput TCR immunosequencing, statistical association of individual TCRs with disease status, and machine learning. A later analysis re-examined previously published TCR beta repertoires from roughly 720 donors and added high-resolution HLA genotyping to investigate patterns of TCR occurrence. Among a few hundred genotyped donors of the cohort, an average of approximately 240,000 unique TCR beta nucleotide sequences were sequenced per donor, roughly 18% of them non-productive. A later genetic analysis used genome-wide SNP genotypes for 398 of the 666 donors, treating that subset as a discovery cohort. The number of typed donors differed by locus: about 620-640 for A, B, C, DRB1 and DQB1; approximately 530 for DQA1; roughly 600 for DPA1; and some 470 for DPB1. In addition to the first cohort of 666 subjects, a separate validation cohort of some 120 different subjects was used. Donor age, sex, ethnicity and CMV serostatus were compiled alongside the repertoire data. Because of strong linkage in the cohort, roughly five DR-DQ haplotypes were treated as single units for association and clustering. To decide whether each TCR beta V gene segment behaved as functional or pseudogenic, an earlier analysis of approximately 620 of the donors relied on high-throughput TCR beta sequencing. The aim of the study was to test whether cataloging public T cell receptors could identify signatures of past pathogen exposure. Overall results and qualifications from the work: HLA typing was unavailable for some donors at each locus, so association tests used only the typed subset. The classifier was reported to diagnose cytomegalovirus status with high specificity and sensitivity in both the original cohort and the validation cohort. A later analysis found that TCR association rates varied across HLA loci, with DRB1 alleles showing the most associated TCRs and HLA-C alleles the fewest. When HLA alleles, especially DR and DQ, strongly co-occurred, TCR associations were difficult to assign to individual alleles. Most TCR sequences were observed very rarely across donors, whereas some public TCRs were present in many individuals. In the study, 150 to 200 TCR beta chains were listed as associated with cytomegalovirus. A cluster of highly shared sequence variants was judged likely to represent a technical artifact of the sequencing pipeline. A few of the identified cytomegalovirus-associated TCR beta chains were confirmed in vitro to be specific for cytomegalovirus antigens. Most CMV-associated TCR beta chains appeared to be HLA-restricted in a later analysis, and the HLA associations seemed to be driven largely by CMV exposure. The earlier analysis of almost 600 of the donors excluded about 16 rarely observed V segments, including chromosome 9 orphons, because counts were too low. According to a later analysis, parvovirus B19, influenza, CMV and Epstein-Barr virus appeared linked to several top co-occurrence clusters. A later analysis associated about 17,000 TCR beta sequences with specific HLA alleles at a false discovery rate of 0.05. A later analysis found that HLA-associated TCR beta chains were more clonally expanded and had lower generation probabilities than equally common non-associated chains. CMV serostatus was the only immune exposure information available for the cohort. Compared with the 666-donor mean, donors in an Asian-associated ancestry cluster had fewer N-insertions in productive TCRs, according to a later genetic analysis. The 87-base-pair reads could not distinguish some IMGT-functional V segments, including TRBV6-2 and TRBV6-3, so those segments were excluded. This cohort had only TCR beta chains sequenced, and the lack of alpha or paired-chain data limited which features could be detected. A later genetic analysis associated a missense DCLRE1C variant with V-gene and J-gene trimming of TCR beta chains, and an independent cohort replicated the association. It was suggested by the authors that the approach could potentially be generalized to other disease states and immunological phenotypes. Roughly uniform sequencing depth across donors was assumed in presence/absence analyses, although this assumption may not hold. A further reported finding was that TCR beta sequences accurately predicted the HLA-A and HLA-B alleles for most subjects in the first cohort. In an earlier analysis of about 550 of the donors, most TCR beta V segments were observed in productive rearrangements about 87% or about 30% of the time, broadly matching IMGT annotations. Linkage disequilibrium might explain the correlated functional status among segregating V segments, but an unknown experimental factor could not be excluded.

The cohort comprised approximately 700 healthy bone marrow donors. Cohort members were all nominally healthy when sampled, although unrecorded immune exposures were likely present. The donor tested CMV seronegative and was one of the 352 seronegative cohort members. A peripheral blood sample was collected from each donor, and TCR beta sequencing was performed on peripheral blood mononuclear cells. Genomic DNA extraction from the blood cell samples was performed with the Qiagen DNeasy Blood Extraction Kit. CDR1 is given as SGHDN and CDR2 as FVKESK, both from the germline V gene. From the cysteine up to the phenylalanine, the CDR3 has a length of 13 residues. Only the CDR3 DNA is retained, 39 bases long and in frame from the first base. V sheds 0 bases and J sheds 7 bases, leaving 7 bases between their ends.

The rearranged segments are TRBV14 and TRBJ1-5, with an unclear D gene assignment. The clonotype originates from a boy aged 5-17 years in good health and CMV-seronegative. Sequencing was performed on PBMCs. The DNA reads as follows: TGTGCCAGCAGCCAAGATGAGTCCCAGCCCCAGCATTTT. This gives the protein CASSQDESQPQHF.